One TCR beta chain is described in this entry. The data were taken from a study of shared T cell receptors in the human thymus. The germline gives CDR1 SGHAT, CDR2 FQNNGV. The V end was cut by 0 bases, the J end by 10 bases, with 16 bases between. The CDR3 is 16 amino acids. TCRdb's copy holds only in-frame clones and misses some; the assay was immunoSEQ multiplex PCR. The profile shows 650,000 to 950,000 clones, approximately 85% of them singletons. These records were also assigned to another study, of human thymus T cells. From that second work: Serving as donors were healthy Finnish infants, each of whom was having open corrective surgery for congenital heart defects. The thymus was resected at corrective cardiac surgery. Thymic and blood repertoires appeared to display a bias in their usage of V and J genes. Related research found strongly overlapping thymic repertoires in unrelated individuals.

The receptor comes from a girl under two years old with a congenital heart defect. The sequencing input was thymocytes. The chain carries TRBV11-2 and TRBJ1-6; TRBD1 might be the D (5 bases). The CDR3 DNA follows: TGTGCCAGCAGCTTAGATGGAGTGGACAACCAATCACCCCTCCACTTT. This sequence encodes CASSLDGVDNQSPLHF.